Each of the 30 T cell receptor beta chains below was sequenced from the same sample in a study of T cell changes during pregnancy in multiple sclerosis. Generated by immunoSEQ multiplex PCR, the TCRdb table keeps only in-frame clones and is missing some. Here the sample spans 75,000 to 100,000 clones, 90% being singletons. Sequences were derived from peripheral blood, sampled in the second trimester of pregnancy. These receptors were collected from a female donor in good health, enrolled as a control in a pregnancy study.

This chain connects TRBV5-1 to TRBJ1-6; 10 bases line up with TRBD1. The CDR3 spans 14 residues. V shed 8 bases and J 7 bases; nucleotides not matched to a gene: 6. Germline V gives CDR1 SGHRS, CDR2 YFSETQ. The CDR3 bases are TGCGCCAGTACCCGGGACAGGGGAAATTCACCCCTCCACTTT. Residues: CASTRDRGNSPLHF.

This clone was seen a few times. CDR3 bases: TGTGCCAGCTGGGGTAATACCCGGACGAGAGGGGCTTTCTTT. Translation: CASWGNTRTRGAFF. The chain recombines TRBV28 with TRBJ1-1; D call uncertain. The V and J ends lost 8 bases and 11 bases respectively, with 24 bases between them. The CDR3 length is 14 residues. Germline lookup yields CDR1 MDHEN and CDR2 SYDVKM.

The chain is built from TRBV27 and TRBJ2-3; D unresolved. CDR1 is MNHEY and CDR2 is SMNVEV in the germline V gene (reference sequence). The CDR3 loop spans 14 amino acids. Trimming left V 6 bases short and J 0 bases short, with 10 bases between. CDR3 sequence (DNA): TGTGCCAGCAGCCGGAGCCTTAGCACAGATACGCAGTATTTT. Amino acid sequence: CASSRSLSTDTQYF.

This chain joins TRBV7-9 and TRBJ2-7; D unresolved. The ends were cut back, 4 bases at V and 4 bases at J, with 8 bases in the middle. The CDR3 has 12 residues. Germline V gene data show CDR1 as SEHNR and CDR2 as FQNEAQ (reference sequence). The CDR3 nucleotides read TGTGCCAGCAGCTCCCTGACTTACGAGCAGTACTTC. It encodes CASSSLTYEQYF.

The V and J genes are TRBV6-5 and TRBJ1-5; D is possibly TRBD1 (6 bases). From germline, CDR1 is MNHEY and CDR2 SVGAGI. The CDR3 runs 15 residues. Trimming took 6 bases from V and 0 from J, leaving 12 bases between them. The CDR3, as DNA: TGTGCCAGCAGCCAGGACAGAGATAGCAATCAGCCCCAGCATTTT. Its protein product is CASSQDRDSNQPQHF.

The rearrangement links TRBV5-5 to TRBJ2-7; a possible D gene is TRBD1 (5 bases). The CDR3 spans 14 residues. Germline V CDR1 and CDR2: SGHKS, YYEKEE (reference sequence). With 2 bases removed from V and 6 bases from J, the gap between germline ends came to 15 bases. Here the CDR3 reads CASSFPDSFGEQYF. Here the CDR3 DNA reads TGTGCCAGCAGCTTTCCCGACAGTTTTGGCGAGCAGTACTTC.

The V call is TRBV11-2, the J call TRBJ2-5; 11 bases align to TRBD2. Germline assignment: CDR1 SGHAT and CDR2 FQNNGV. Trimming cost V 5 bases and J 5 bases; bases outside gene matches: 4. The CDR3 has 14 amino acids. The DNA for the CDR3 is TGTGCCAGCAGCCGCACTAGCGGGAGTGAGACCCAGTACTTC. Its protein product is CASSRTSGSETQYF.

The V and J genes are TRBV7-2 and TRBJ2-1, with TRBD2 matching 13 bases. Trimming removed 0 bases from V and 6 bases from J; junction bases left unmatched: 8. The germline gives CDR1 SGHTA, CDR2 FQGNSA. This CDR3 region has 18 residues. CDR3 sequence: CASSLAELAGGPGNEQFF. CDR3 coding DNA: TGTGCCAGCAGCTTAGCGGAACTAGCGGGGGGGCCAGGCAATGAGCAGTTCTTC.

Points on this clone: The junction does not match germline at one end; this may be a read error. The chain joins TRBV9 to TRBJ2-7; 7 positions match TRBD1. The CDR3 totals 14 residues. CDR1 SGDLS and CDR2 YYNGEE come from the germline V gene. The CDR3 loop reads CASSSRTGSNEQYF. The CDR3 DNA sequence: TGTGCCAGCAGCTCGAGGACAGGCTCCAACGAGCAGTACTTC.

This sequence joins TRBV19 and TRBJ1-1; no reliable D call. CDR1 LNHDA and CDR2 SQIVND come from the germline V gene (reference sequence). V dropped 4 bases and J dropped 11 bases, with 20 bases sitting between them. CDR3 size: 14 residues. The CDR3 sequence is CASSTVRTRPGAFF. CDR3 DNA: TGTGCCAGTAGTACCGTCCGAACACGGCCCGGGGCTTTCTTT.

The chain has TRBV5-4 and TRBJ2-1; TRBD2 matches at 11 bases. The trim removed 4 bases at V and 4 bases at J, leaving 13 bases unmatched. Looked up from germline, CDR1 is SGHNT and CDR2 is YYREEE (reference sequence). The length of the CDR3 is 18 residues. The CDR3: CASSPTVAGLAVYNEQFF. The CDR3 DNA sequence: TGTGCCAGCAGCCCGACGGTCGCGGGACTAGCGGTTTACAATGAGCAGTTCTTC. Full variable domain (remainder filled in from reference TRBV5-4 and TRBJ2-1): ETGVTQSPTHLIKTRGQQVTLRCSSQSGHNTVSWYQQALGQGPQFIFQYYREEENGRGNFPPRFSGLQFPNYSSELNVNALELDDSALYLCASSPTVAGLAVYNEQFFGPGTRLTVL.

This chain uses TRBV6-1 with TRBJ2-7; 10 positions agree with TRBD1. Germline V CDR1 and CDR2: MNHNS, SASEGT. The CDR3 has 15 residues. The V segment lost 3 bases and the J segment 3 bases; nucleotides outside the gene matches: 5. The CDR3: CASSDGDRGFYEQYF. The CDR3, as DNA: TGTGCCAGCAGTGATGGGGACAGGGGATTCTACGAGCAGTACTTC.

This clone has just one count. CDR3 in amino acids: CASSYRMGGANVLTF. In nucleotides, the CDR3 is TGTGCCAGCAGTTACCGCATGGGCGGGGCCAACGTCCTGACTTTC. The rearrangement uses TRBV6-6 and TRBJ2-6; D ambiguous. The germline V gene encodes CDR1 MNHNY and CDR2 SVGAGI (reference sequence). The CDR3 runs to 15 residues. Deletions cut 2 bases from V and 4 bases from J, with 9 bases between.

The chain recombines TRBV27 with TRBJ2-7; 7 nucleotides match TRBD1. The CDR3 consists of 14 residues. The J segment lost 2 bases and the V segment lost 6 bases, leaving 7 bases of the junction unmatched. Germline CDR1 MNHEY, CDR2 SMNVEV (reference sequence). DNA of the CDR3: TGTGCCAGCAGCCCGGGACAGCAAACCTACGAGCAGTACTTC. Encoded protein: CASSPGQQTYEQYF.

As DNA, the CDR3 is TGTGCCACCAGCAGAGATGTGGACAGGGGGCTGGGGGAGCAGTTCTTC. Its translation is CATSRDVDRGLGEQFF. The rearrangement joins TRBV15 to TRBJ2-1, with TRBD1 matching 11 bases. CDR1 and CDR2 (germline): LNHNV, YYDKDF (reference sequence). V lost 0 bases, J lost 10 bases, and 8 bases stayed unmatched. The CDR3 length is 16 residues. The variable domain in full, completed from reference TRBV15 and TRBJ2-1, reads DAMVIQNPRYQVTQFGKPVTLSCSQTLNHNVMYWYQQKSSQAPKLLFHYYDKDFNNEADTPDNFQSRRPNTSFCFLDIRSPGLGDTAMYLCATSRDVDRGLGEQFFGPGTRLTVL.

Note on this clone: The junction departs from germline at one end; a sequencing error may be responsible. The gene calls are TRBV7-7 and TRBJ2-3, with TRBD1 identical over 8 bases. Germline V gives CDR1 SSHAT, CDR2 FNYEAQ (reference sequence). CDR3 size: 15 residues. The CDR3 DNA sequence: TGTGCTAGCAGCTTAGGCAGGGGGCGCACAGATACGCAGTATTTT. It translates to CASSLGRGRTDTQYF.

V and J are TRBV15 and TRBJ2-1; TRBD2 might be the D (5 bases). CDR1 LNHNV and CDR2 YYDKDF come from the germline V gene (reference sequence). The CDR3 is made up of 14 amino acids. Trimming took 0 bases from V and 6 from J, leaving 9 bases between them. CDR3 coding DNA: TGTGCCACCAGCAGAGACGCGGGCGGCAATGAGCAGTTCTTC. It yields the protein CATSRDAGGNEQFF.

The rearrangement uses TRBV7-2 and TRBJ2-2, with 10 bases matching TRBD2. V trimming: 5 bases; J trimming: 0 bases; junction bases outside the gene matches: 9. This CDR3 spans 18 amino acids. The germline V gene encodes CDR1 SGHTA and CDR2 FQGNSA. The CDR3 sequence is CASSRDLLAGANTGELFF. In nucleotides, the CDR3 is TGTGCCAGCAGCCGCGATCTGCTAGCGGGAGCGAACACCGGGGAGCTGTTTTTT. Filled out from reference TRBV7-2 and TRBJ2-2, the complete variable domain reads GAGVSQSPSNKVTEKGKDVELRCDPISGHTALYWYRQSLGQGLEFLIYFQGNSAPDKSGLPSDRFSAERTGGSVSTLTIQRTQQEDSAVYLCASSRDLLAGANTGELFFGEGSRLTVL.

CDR3 region: CASSWDREETQYF. The CDR3 nucleotides read TGCGCCAGCAGCTGGGACAGGGAAGAGACCCAGTACTTC. The chain joins TRBV5-1 to TRBJ2-5, with 9 positions matching TRBD1. In germline, CDR1 is SGHRS, CDR2 YFSETQ. This CDR3 contains 13 residues. With 3 bases clipped from V and 3 bases from J, the junction kept 0 bases outside the gene matches. Complete variable domain (other parts from reference TRBV5-1 and TRBJ2-5): KAGVTQTPRYLIKTRGQQVTLSCSPISGHRSVSWYQQTPGQGLQFLFEYFSETQRNKGNFPGRFSGRQFSNSRSEMNVSTLELGDSALYLCASSWDREETQYFGPGTRLLVL.

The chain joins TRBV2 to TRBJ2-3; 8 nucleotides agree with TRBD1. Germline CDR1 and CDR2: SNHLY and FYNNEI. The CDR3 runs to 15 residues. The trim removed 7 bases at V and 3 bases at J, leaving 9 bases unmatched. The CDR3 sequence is CASNEQGVRTDTQYF. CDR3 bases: TGTGCCAGCAACGAACAGGGGGTAAGGACAGATACGCAGTATTTT.

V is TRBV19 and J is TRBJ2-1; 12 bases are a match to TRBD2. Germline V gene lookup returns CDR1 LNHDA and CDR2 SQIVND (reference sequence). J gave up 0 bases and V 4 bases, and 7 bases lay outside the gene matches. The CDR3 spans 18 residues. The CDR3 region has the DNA TGTGCCAGTAGTAATCGGCTAGCGGGAGGGGCCTCCTACAATGAGCAGTTCTTC. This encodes CASSNRLAGGASYNEQFF.

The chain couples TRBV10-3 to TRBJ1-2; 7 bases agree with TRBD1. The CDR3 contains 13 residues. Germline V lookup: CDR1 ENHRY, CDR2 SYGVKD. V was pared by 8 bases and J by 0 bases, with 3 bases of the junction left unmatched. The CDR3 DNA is TGTGCCATCGGTCAGGGGGCTAACTATGGCTACACCTTC. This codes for CAIGQGANYGYTF.

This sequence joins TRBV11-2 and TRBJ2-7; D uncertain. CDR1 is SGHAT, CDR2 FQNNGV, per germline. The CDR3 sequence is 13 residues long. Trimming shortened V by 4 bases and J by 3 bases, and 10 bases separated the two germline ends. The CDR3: CASSSTQDYEQYF. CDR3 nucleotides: TGTGCCAGCAGCTCTACTCAGGACTACGAGCAGTACTTC.

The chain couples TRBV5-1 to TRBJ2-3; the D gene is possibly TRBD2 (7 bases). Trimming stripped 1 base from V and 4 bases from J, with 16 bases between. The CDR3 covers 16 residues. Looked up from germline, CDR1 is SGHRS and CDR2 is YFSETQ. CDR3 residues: CASSLRVGGPPDTQYF. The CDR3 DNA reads TGCGCCAGCAGCTTGAGGGTGGGGGGGCCACCAGATACGCAGTATTTT.

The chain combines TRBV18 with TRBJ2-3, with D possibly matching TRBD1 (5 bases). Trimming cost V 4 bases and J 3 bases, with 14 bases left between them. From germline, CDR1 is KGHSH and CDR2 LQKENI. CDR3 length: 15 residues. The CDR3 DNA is TGTGCCAGCTCACTAATCGCACAGGCTACAGATACGCAGTATTTT. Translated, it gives CASSLIAQATDTQYF.

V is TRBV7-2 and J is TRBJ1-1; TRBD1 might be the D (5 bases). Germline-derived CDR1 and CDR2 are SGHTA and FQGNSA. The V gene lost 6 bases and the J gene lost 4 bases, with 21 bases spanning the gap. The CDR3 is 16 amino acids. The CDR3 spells CASSLAPPRRGTEAFF. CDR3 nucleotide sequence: TGTGCCAGCAGTCTAGCCCCCCCTCGGAGGGGCACTGAAGCTTTCTTT.

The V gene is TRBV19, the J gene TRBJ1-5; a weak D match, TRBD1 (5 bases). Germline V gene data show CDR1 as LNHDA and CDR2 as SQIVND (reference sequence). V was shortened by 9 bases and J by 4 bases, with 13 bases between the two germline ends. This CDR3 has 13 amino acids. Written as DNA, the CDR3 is TGTGCCAGCCAAACGGGGGGGAATCAGCCCCAGCATTTT. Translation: CASQTGGNQPQHF.

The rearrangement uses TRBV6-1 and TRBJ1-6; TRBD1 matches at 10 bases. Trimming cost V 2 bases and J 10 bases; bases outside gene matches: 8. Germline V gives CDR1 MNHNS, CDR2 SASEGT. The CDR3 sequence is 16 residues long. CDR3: CASSESGPGQGSPLHF. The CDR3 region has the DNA TGTGCCAGCAGTGAAAGCGGGCCGGGACAGGGGTCACCCCTCCACTTT.

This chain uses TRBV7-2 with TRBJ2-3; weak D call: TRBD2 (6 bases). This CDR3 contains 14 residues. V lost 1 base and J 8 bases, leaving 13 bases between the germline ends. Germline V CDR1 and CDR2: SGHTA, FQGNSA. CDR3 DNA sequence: TGTGCCAGCAGCTTAGGGGGCTTGGGGGGTACGCAGTATTTT. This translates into CASSLGGLGGTQYF.

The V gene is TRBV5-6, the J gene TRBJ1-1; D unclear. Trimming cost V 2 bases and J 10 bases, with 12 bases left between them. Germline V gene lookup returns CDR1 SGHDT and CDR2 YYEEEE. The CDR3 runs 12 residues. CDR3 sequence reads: CASSLSGWLAFF. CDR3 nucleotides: TGTGCCAGCAGCTTATCGGGGTGGTTAGCTTTCTTT.